One and the same sample provided the 9 T cell receptor beta chains below, sequenced in a study of identical twins. Via MiXCR, TCRdb re-called the 5' RACE reads, giving one row per CDR3 protein. The profile shows approximately 500,000 distinct CDR3 sequences, approximately 24% of them singletons. Another study also made use of these data, one on T cells expressing NK-cell markers.

Material: CD4+ T cells sorted from blood. These receptors came from a woman aged 18-29 years in good health.

This chain links TRBV6-2 or TRBV6-3 with TRBJ1-5, with a tentative D call TRBD1 (5 bases). Germline assignment: CDR1 MNHEY and CDR2 SVGEGT. The CDR3 has 13 residues. Between the trimmed V and J ends, which lost 2 bases and 3 bases, there was a span of 5 bases. CDR3 protein: CASSYGANQPQHF. CDR3 coding DNA: TGTGCCAGCAGTTACGGGGCCAATCAGCCCCAGCATTTT.

This clonotype has a handful of counts. V is TRBV10-3 and J is TRBJ1-5; TRBD1 matches at 8 bases. Germline V gene lookup returns CDR1 ENHRY and CDR2 SYGVKD. The CDR3 runs 15 residues. The ends lost 6 bases at V and 0 bases at J; junction bases unmatched: 4. CDR3 nucleotide sequence: TGTGCCATCAGGAAGACAGGGGATAGCAATCAGCCCCAGCATTTT. Amino acid sequence: CAIRKTGDSNQPQHF.

The CDR3 region has the DNA TGCAGTGCCCCCCCGAGCGGGAGGGCCCCAGATACGCAGTATTTT. Translation: CSAPPSGRAPDTQYF. This sequence joins TRBV20-1 and TRBJ2-3; 10 bases line up with TRBD2. The ends lost 6 bases at V and 4 bases at J; junction bases unmatched: 10. This CDR3 spans 15 amino acids. Germline V gives CDR1 DFQATT, CDR2 SNEGSKA (reference sequence).

This clonotype was counted a few times. The rearrangement links TRBV5-1 to TRBJ1-1, with D unclear. Germline lookup yields CDR1 SGHRS and CDR2 YFSETQ. The CDR3 extends over 12 amino acids. V lost 2 bases and J lost 7, with 9 bases in between. CDR3 loop: CASSFKGGEAFF. For the CDR3, the DNA is TGCGCCAGCAGCTTCAAGGGCGGTGAAGCTTTCTTT.

This rearrangement joins TRBV20-1 to TRBJ2-1; 8 bases are a match to TRBD1. Trimming at V came to 6 bases and at J to 7 bases, leaving 20 bases not matched to a gene. Germline CDR1 DFQATT, CDR2 SNEGSKA (reference sequence). The CDR3 has 17 residues. This CDR3 reads CSASGQGALPVNNEQFF. The CDR3, as DNA: TGCAGTGCCTCGGGGCAGGGGGCGCTTCCGGTAAATAATGAGCAGTTCTTC.

The CDR3 region is CASSGQVYEQYF. DNA of the CDR3: TGTGCCAGCAGTGGACAGGTATACGAGCAGTACTTC. The chain recombines TRBV6-2 or TRBV6-3 with TRBJ2-7, with 7 bases fitting TRBD1. Germline V lookup: CDR1 MNHEY, CDR2 SVGEGT. The CDR3 extends over 12 amino acids. The J segment lost 4 bases and the V segment lost 5 bases, leaving 2 bases of the junction unmatched.

This clonotype was counted a few times. The CDR3 loop reads CASSYLGAGELFF. The CDR3 coding sequence is TGTGCCAGCAGTTACTTGGGGGCCGGGGAGCTGTTTTTT. V gene TRBV6-2 or TRBV6-3 combines with J gene TRBJ2-2; the D call may be TRBD1 or TRBD2 (5 bases each). The V end was cut by 1 base, the J end by 6 bases, with 6 bases between. The CDR3 runs to 13 residues. Germline-derived CDR1 and CDR2 are MNHEY and SVGEGT.

A few counts support this clonotype. This sequence joins TRBV9 and TRBJ2-7; tentatively, D is TRBD2 (5 bases). This CDR3 is built from 16 residues. V gave up 2 bases and J gave up 7 bases, with 22 bases separating them. Germline V lookup: CDR1 SGDLS, CDR2 YYNGEE. The CDR3 region has the DNA TGTGCCAGCAGCGTCAGACAAGACACTAGGCAAGATGAGCAGTACTTC. The encoded protein is CASSVRQDTRQDEQYF.

This clonotype turned up a few times. V usage is TRBV20-1 and J usage is TRBJ2-2; no clear D gene. Per germline, CDR1 DFQATT and CDR2 SNEGSKA (reference sequence). The length of the CDR3 is 13 residues. V shed 4 bases and J shed 6 bases, with 12 bases lying between them. The CDR3 loop reads CSAIISSPGELFF. CDR3 DNA sequence: TGCAGTGCTATTATATCCAGCCCCGGGGAGCTGTTTTTT.